This T cell receptor (beta chain) appears in the sequencing data of a study of OX40 agonist ivuxolimab in advanced cancers. Study-wide points: Low clonal expansion, among the lowest seen, marked partial responders at 0.1-3.0 mg/kg.

Assay used: immunoSEQ multiplex PCR; TCRdb lists only in-frame clones, some missing. Among some 100,000 clones, approximately 80% were seen once, and the ten largest hold 0.9% to 1.2%. The CDR3 is made up of 16 amino acids. Germline V gene sequence: CDR1 SGHAT, CDR2 FQNNGV. J lost 2 bases, V lost 5 bases, and 11 bases had no gene match. This clone showed up just once. The antigen remains undetermined. The chain links TRBV11-2 to TRBJ2-5; 7 bases map to TRBD1. The input for sequencing was CD4+ or CD8+ T cells sorted from blood, taken in a trial of the OX40 agonist ivuxolimab. This receptor was obtained from an adult with an advanced solid tumor such as melanoma, head and neck, liver or kidney cancer. CDR3 DNA sequence: TGTGCCAGCAGCCTGCAACCGGGACAGCTACAAGAGACCCAGTACTTC. Its translation is CASSLQPGQLQETQYF.